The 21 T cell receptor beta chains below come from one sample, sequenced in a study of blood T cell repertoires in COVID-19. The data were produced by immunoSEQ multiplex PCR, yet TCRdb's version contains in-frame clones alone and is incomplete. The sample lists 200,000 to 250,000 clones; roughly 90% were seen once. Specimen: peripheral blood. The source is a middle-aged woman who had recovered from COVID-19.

CDR3 nucleotide sequence: TGCGCCAGCAGCCAAGGACAGGGGGGAACCAGGGAGCTGTTTTTT. Residues: CASSQGQGGTRELFF. The chain joins TRBV4-1 to TRBJ2-2; TRBD1 agrees at 9 bases. The germline gives CDR1 MGHRA, CDR2 YSYEKL. J was trimmed by 9 bases and V by 1 base; bases with no gene match: 6. The CDR3 is 15 residues long.

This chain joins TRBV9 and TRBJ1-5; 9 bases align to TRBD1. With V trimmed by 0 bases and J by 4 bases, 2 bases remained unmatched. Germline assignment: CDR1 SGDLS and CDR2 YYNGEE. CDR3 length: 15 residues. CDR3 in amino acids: CASSVGDRDNQPQHF. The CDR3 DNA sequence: TGTGCCAGCAGCGTAGGGGACAGGGATAATCAGCCCCAGCATTTT.

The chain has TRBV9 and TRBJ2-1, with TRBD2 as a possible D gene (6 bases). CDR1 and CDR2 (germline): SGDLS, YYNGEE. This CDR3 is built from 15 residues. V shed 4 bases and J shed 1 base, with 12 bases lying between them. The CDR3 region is CASSPPGVSYNEQFF. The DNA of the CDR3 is TGTGCCAGCAGCCCCCCGGGAGTTTCCTACAATGAGCAGTTCTTC.

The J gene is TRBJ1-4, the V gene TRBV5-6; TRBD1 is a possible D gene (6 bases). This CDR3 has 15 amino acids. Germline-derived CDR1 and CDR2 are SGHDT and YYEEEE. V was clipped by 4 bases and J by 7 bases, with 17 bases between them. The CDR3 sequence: CASSPYRVRGEKLFF. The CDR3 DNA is TGTGCCAGCAGCCCGTACAGGGTCCGTGGTGAAAAACTGTTTTTT.

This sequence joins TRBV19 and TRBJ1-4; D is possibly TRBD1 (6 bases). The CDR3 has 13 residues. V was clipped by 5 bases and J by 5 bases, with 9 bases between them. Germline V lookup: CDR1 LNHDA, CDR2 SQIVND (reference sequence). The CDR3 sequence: CASSSDRNEKLFF. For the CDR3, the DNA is TGTGCCAGTAGTTCAGACAGGAATGAAAAACTGTTTTTT.

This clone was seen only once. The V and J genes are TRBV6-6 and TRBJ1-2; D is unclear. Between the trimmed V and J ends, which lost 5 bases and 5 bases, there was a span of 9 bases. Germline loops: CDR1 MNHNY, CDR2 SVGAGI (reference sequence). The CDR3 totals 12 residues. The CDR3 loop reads CASSPVDYGYTF. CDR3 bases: TGTGCCAGCAGTCCCGTAGATTATGGCTACACCTTC.

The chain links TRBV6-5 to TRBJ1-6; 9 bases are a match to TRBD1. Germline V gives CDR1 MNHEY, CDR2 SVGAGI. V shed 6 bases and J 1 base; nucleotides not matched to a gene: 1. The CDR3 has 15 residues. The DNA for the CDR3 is TGTGCCAGCAGGGGACAGGGATCCTATAATTCACCCCTCCACTTT. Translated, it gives CASRGQGSYNSPLHF.

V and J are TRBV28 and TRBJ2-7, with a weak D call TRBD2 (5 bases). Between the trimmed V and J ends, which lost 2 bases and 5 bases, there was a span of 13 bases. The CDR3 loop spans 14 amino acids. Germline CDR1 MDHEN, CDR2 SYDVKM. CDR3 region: CASSLDRGSHEQYF. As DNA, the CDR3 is TGTGCCAGCAGTTTAGATCGAGGGAGCCACGAGCAGTACTTC.

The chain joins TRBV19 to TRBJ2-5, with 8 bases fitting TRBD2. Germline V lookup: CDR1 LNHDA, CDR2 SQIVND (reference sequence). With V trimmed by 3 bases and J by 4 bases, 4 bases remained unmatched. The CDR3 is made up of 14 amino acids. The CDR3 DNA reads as TGTGCCAGTAGTATGGGGACTAGAAGAGAGACCCAGTACTTC. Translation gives CASSMGTRRETQYF.

The CDR3 DNA follows: TGCGCCAGCAGCCAACAATTTTCTCAGGGCTACGAGCAGTACTTC. It encodes CASSQQFSQGYEQYF. The rearrangement uses TRBV4-1 and TRBJ2-7; tentative D call: TRBD1 (5 bases). The germline V gene encodes CDR1 MGHRA and CDR2 YSYEKL. The CDR3 is 15 amino acids. V lost 2 bases and J lost 3, with 14 bases in between.

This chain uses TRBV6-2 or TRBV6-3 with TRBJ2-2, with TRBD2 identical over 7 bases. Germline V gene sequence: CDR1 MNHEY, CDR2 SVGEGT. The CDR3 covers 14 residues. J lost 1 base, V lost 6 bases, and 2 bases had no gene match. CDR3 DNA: TGTGCCAGCAGGCCTAGCGGGAACACCGGGGAGCTGTTTTTT. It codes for CASRPSGNTGELFF.

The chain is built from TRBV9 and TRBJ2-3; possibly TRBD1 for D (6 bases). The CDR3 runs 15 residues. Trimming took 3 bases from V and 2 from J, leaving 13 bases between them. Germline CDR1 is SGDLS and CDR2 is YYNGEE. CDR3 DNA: TGTGCCAGCAGCGCGCCGACAGGTTCCACAGATACGCAGTATTTT. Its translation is CASSAPTGSTDTQYF.

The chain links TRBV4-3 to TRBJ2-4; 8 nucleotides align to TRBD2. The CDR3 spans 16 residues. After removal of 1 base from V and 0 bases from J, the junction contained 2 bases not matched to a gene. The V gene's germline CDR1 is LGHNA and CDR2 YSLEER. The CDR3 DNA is TGCGCCAGCAGCCAAGTAGCGGGGTTAGCCAAAAACATTCAGTACTTC. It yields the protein CASSQVAGLAKNIQYF.

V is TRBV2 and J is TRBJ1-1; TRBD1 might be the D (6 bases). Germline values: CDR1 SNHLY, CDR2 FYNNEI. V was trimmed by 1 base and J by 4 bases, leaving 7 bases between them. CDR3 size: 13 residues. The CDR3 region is CASSEEGGTEAFF. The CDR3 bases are TGTGCCAGCAGTGAAGAAGGGGGCACTGAAGCTTTCTTT.

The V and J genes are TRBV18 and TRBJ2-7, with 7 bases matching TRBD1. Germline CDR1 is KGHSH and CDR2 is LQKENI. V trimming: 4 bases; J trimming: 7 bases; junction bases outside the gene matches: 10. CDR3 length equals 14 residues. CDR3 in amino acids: CASSQDREVGEQYF. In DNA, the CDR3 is TGTGCCAGCTCACAAGACAGGGAAGTCGGGGAGCAGTACTTC.

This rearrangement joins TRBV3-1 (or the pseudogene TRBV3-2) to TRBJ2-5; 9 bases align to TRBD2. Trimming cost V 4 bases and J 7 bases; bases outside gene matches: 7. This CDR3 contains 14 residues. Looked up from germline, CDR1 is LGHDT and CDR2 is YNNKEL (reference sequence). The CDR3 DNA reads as TGTGCCAGCAGCCTTCGTAGCGGGAGTGTGACCCAGTACTTC. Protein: CASSLRSGSVTQYF.

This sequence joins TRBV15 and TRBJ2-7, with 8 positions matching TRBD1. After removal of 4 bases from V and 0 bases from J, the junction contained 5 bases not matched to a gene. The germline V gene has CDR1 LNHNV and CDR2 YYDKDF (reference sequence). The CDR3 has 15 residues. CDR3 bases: TGTGCCACCAGCAAGGACAGGGCCAACTCCTACGAGCAGTACTTC. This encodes CATSKDRANSYEQYF.

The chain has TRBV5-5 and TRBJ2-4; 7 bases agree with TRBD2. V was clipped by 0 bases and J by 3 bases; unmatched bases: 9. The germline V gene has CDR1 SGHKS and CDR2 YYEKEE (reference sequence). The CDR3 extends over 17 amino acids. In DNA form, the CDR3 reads TGTGCCAGCAGCTTGGTGTCCGGGGGGACGGGCAAAAACATTCAGTACTTC. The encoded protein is CASSLVSGGTGKNIQYF.

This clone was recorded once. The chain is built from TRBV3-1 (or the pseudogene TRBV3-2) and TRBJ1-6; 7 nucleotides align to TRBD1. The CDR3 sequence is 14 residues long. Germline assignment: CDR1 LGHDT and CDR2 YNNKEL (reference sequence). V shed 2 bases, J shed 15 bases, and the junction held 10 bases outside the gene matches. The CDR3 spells CASSQRDRPSDLHF. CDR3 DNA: TGTGCCAGCAGCCAAAGGGACAGACCCTCGGACCTCCACTTT.

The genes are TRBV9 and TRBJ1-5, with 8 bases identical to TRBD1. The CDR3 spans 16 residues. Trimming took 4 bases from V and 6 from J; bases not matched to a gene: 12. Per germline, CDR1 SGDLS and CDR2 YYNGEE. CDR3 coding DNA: TGTGCCAGCAGCACCGGACAGGGTGAGCTCAGTCAGCCCCAGCATTTT. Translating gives CASSTGQGELSQPQHF.

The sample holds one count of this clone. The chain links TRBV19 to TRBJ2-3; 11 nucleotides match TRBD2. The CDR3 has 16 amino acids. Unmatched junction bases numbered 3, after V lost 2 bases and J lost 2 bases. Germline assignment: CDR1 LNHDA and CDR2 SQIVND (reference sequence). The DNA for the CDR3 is TGTGCCAGTAGTATAAGTAGCGGGGGGGACACAGATACGCAGTATTTT. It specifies CASSISSGGDTDTQYF.